This entry concerns a single T cell receptor (beta chain). Its antigen is unidentified. The CDR3 consists of 15 residues. V gave up 1 base and J gave up 4 bases, with 13 bases separating them. CDR1 is SGHDT and CDR2 is YYEEEE in the germline V gene. This specimen comes from a study of T cell repertoires in cytomegalovirus infection. About the research overall: Public TCR beta signatures provided an indication of both CMV infection and a matching HLA type.

TCRdb passed the reads through MiXCR, listing each CDR3 protein once. The sample records approximately 310,000 distinct CDR3 sequences, more than 20% being singletons. Study-wide results and caveats: The ex vivo response was dominated by HLA-C-restricted CMV-specific TCR beta clonotypes.

The chain uses TRBV5-6 and TRBJ2-3; D is unresolved. The material sequenced was cultured PBMCs, taken from culture after CMV antigen stimulation. The clonotype was recovered from a human donor in good health (CMV status not recorded). Some clones in this sample may be carry-over from other donors' samples. The DNA of the CDR3 is TGTGCCAGCAGCTTGAATCACGGCAGCCCAGATACGCAGTATTTT. As protein: CASSLNHGSPDTQYF.